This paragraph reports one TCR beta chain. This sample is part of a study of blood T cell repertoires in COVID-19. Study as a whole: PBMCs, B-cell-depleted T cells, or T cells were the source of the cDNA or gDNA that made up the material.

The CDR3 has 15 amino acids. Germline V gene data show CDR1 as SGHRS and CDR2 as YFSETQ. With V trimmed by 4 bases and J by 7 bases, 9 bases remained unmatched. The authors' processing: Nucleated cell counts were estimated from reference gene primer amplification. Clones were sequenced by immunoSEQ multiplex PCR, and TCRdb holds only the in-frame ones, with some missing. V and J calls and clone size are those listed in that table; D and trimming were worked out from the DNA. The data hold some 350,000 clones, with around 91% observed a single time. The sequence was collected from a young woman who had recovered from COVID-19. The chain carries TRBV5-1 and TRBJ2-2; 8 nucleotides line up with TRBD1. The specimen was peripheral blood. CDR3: CASSIGQGSIGELFF. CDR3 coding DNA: TGCGCCAGCAGCATTGGACAGGGCTCCATCGGGGAGCTGTTTTTT.